Given below is one T cell receptor beta chain in context. The CDR3 runs 13 residues. Germline V lookup: CDR1 MNHEY, CDR2 SVGAGI. These data come from a study of T cell changes during pregnancy in multiple sclerosis. Assay used: immunoSEQ multiplex PCR; TCRdb lists only in-frame clones, some missing. The sample holds approximately 13,000 clones; roughly 90% are singletons and the top ten take roughly an eighth. This chain joins TRBV6-5 and TRBJ2-7, with D maybe TRBD2 (6 bases). The sample consisted of CD8+ T cells from peripheral blood mononuclear cells, taken after pregnancy. The TCR was taken from a female donor in good health, enrolled as a control in a pregnancy study. The CDR3 nucleotides read TGTGCAGGGCTGACCGGGAGTATGTACGAGCAGTACTTC. Amino acids: CAGLTGSMYEQYF.